The 21 T cell receptor beta chains below come from one sample, sequenced in a study of T cells after yellow fever vaccination. TCRdb recomputed calls from the 5' RACE reads with MiXCR, one row per CDR3 protein. The sample lists a few hundred thousand distinct CDR3 sequences; about 3.7% were seen once. This material consisted of PBMCs, taken 15 days after the yellow fever booster vaccination. The source is a man between 18 and 29 years old who received the YFV17D yellow fever vaccine.

This clonotype was found many times. The chain uses TRBV5-6 and TRBJ2-6, with a tentative D call TRBD1 (5 bases). CDR1 is SGHDT, CDR2 YYEEEE, per germline. The CDR3 consists of 18 residues. V was cut by 1 base and J by 3 bases, with 17 bases left in between. CDR3 sequence (DNA): TGTGCCAGCAGCTTGCTAGGCAGGGTGGGAATTGGGGCCAACGTCCTGACTTTC. Its translation: CASSLLGRVGIGANVLTF.

This clonotype was recorded at least ten times. V is TRBV15 and J is TRBJ2-7; D not certain. The CDR3 is 14 residues long. The V gene lost 0 bases and the J gene lost 3 bases, with 9 bases spanning the gap. In germline, CDR1 is LNHNV, CDR2 YYDKDF (reference sequence). CDR3: CATSRDIQDYEQYF. CDR3 coding DNA: TGTGCCACCAGCAGAGATATCCAAGACTACGAGCAGTACTTC. The full variable domain, its missing parts supplied by reference TRBV15 and TRBJ2-7, is DAMVIQNPRYQVTQFGKPVTLSCSQTLNHNVMYWYQQKSSQAPKLLFHYYDKDFNNEADTPDNFQSRRPNTSFCFLDIRSPGLGDTAMYLCATSRDIQDYEQYFGPGTRLTVT.

This clonotype was seen repeatedly, ten times or more. This chain joins TRBV18 and TRBJ2-7; TRBD1 might be the D (5 bases). The CDR3 is made up of 13 amino acids. The germline V gene has CDR1 KGHSH and CDR2 LQKENI. V lost 0 bases and J lost 7, with 10 bases in between. CDR3 protein: CASSPPQGWEQYF. The CDR3 region has the DNA TGTGCCAGCTCACCACCGCAGGGATGGGAGCAGTACTTC.

Ten or more counts support this clonotype. The chain joins TRBV5-1 to TRBJ2-1; D remains ambiguous. Trimming took off 7 bases at V and 3 bases at J, with 11 bases between the two ends. The CDR3 totals 13 residues. The germline CDR1 and CDR2 sequences are SGHRS and YFSETQ. The CDR3 is CASGDTDYNEQFF. Written as DNA, the CDR3 is TGCGCCAGCGGGGATACAGACTACAATGAGCAGTTCTTC.

This clonotype was counted at least ten times. The V call is TRBV7-2, the J call TRBJ2-3; the D gene is possibly TRBD2 (5 bases). CDR1 SGHTA and CDR2 FQGNSA come from the germline V gene. The CDR3 is made up of 15 amino acids. The V and J ends lost 2 bases and 6 bases respectively, with 15 bases between them. CDR3 nucleotide sequence: TGTGCCAGCAGCTTAACAACTATCGGGGTGGATACGCAGTATTTT. Translated: CASSLTTIGVDTQYF.

The table lists this clonotype with many counts. The chain is built from TRBV5-6 and TRBJ1-5; D not certain. The CDR3 loop spans 14 amino acids. In germline, CDR1 is SGHDT, CDR2 YYEEEE. V lost 6 bases, J lost 5 bases, and 15 bases lay in between. DNA for the CDR3: TGTGCCAGCACTGCGTGGGGTGTCCATCAGCCCCAGCATTTT. It encodes CASTAWGVHQPQHF.

This clonotype was detected many times. The chain combines TRBV6-2 or TRBV6-3 with TRBJ1-5; D is unresolved. This CDR3 is 15 amino acids long. V was trimmed by 5 bases and J by 0 bases, leaving 11 bases between them. Looked up from germline, CDR1 is MNHEY and CDR2 is SVGEGT. Written as DNA, the CDR3 is TGTGCCAGCAGTAGGACGGGGTATAGCAATCAGCCCCAGCATTTT. Translation: CASSRTGYSNQPQHF.

This clonotype was observed many times. The rearrangement joins TRBV6-5 to TRBJ1-1, with 8 nucleotides matching TRBD1. The V gene's germline CDR1 is MNHEY and CDR2 SVGAGI. The V and J ends lost 6 bases and 14 bases, in that order; junction bases with no gene match: 20. The CDR3 runs 15 residues. CDR3 region: CASSSHPQGATGAFF. CDR3 bases: TGTGCCAGCAGCTCTCATCCCCAGGGGGCAACAGGTGCGTTCTTT.

This clonotype appeared many times. J is TRBJ1-1 and V is TRBV5-1, with D unclear. The CDR3 spans 14 residues. Germline assignment: CDR1 SGHRS and CDR2 YFSETQ. V was shortened by 0 bases and J by 4 bases, with 10 bases between the two germline ends. The CDR3 region is CASSLALEATEAFF. CDR3 sequence (DNA): TGCGCCAGCAGCTTGGCCTTGGAGGCCACTGAAGCTTTCTTT.

This clonotype was seen ten or more times. The chain employs TRBV5-1 and TRBJ2-5; D uncertain. Trimming left V 3 bases short and J 2 bases short, with 8 bases between. Germline V lookup: CDR1 SGHRS, CDR2 YFSETQ. The CDR3 runs to 13 residues. The CDR3 sequence: CASSSSSQETQYF. The CDR3 DNA reads TGCGCCAGCAGCTCCTCTTCTCAAGAGACCCAGTACTTC. The entire variable domain, with the rest obtained from reference TRBV5-1 and TRBJ2-5, is as follows: KAGVTQTPRYLIKTRGQQVTLSCSPISGHRSVSWYQQTPGQGLQFLFEYFSETQRNKGNFPGRFSGRQFSNSRSEMNVSTLELGDSALYLCASSSSSQETQYFGPGTRLLVL.

This clonotype was recorded many times. V gene TRBV7-2 combines with J gene TRBJ1-4, with D perhaps TRBD1 (5 bases). With 5 bases removed from V and 9 bases from J, the gap between germline ends came to 13 bases. Germline V gene data show CDR1 as SGHTA and CDR2 as FQGNSA. The CDR3 sequence is 13 residues long. CDR3 region: CASSQQGNQKLFF. DNA for the CDR3: TGTGCCAGCAGCCAGCAGGGTAACCAAAAACTGTTTTTT.

In this sample, this clonotype turned up many times. This chain joins TRBV9 and TRBJ1-1; no firm D call. The CDR3 is 16 amino acids. The ends were cut back, 0 bases at V and 1 base at J, with 13 bases in the middle. Germline CDR1 reads SGDLS; CDR2 reads YYNGEE. CDR3 in amino acids: CASSVEAGTPNTEAFF. The CDR3 nucleotides are TGTGCCAGCAGCGTAGAGGCAGGAACTCCGAACACTGAAGCTTTCTTT.

This clonotype was seen at least ten times. The V gene is TRBV4-3, the J gene TRBJ1-3; D ambiguous. The V and J ends lost 3 bases and 6 bases respectively, with 15 bases between them. This CDR3 spans 15 amino acids. Germline-derived CDR1 and CDR2 are LGHNA and YSLEER. The CDR3 sequence: CASSHRTPEENTIYF. In DNA, the CDR3 is TGCGCCAGCAGCCACCGGACCCCGGAAGAAAACACCATATATTTT.

At least ten counts were recorded for this clonotype. The rearrangement links TRBV7-2 to TRBJ2-7; no clear D. The CDR3 sequence is 17 residues long. V was shortened by 5 bases and J by 1 base, with 21 bases between the two germline ends. From germline, CDR1 is SGHTA and CDR2 FQGNSA. The CDR3 region has the DNA TGTGCCAGCAGCCCGTACCGACTTGTCGAGGCTTCCTACGAGCAGTACGTC. It codes for CASSPYRLVEASYEQYV.

This clonotype was found many times. The genes are TRBV4-1 and TRBJ1-2, with TRBD1 as a possible D gene (6 bases). The CDR3 has 16 amino acids. V was trimmed by 0 bases and J by 4 bases, leaving 15 bases between them. The germline gives CDR1 MGHRA, CDR2 YSYEKL. CDR3 coding DNA: TGCGCCAGCAGCCAAGATAGTACAGGGAACCGCTATGGCTACACCTTC. It encodes CASSQDSTGNRYGYTF.

This clonotype came up many times. This sequence joins TRBV6-2 or TRBV6-3 and TRBJ2-2, with D possibly called TRBD1 or TRBD2 (5 bases each). CDR3 size: 14 residues. With 4 bases removed from V and 7 bases from J, the gap between germline ends came to 13 bases. From germline, CDR1 is MNHEY and CDR2 SVGEGT. CDR3 nucleotide sequence: TGTGCCAGCAGTTTGAGGGGTCGGAACGGGGAGCTGTTTTTT. As protein: CASSLRGRNGELFF.

Ten or more counts support this clonotype. The rearrangement links TRBV5-1 to TRBJ1-5; TRBD1 is a possible D gene (5 bases). V was clipped by 0 bases and J by 2 bases, with 9 bases between them. The CDR3 runs 15 residues. From germline, CDR1 is SGHRS and CDR2 YFSETQ. The CDR3 is CASSLEAGRNQPQHF. The CDR3 coding sequence is TGCGCCAGCAGCTTGGAAGCAGGGCGCAATCAGCCCCAGCATTTT.

This clonotype showed up many times. The chain joins TRBV5-8 to TRBJ1-5; D is unclear. The CDR3 has 11 amino acids. Trimming took off 7 bases at V and 6 bases at J, with 8 bases between the two ends. CDR1 and CDR2 from the germline V gene are SGHTS and YDEGEE. The CDR3 bases are TGTGCCAGCGGGCTAAGTCAGCCCCAGCATTTT. Its protein product is CASGLSQPQHF.

This clonotype has a count of ten or more. The J gene is TRBJ1-1, the V gene TRBV19; D not resolved. CDR1 and CDR2 (germline): LNHDA, SQIVND (reference sequence). This CDR3 contains 15 residues. V gave up 0 bases and J gave up 0 bases, with 8 bases separating them. The CDR3 spells CASSIDWLMNTEAFF. CDR3 nucleotides: TGTGCCAGTAGTATAGATTGGCTGATGAACACTGAAGCTTTCTTT.

This clonotype showed up just a few times. This sequence joins TRBV23-1 and TRBJ2-7, with 9 bases fitting TRBD1. TRBV23-1 is an open reading frame, and its role is uncertain. The CDR3 covers 16 residues. The ends lost 3 bases at V and 2 bases at J; junction bases unmatched: 8. As DNA, the CDR3 is TGCGCCAGCAGTCATCACCCGGGACAGGGAACCTACGAGCAGTACGTC. This codes for CASSHHPGQGTYEQYV.

The sample holds many counts of this clonotype. The V call is TRBV7-3, the J call TRBJ2-3, with D unclear. From germline, CDR1 is SGHTA and CDR2 FQGTGA. Between the trimmed V and J ends, which lost 5 bases and 1 base, there was a span of 10 bases. This CDR3 has 14 residues. In nucleotides, the CDR3 is TGTGCCAGCAGCCCAGGAGTGGGCACAGATACGCAGTATTTT. Amino acids: CASSPGVGTDTQYF.